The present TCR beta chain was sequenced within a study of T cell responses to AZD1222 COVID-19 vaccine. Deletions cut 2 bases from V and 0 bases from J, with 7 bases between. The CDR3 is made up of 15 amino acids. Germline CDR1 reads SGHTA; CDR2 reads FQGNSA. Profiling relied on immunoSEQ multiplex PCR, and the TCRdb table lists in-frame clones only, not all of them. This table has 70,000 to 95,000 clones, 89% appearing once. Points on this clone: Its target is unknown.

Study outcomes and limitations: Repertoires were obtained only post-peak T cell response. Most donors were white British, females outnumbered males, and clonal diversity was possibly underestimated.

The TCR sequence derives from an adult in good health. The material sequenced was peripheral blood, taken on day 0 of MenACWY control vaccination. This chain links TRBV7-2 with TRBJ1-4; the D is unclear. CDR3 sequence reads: CASSLTSATNEKLFF. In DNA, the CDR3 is TGTGCCAGCAGCTTAACGTCTGCAACTAATGAAAAACTGTTTTTT.